This T cell receptor (beta chain) derives from a study of blood T cells in healthy people across ages. The study, taken as a whole, reports: Changes in expanded clonotypes were possibly confounded, as the CMV status of donors was unknown. Roughly linear declines in TCR beta diversity per million T cells occurred with age. When one million T cells were used, diversity estimates were thought to be underestimates.

A word on this clonotype: What it recognizes is unknown.

From germline, CDR1 is MNHEY and CDR2 SVGAGI. The V and J ends lost 0 bases and 6 bases respectively, with 16 bases between them. This CDR3 spans 16 amino acids. The second PCR ran roughly 7 to 12 cycles with a sample-barcoded 5' primer and J-beta primers. Using its own MiXCR run on the 5' RACE reads, TCRdb lists one record per CDR3 protein. The table has approximately 670,000 distinct CDR3 sequences, 35% to 50% seen once; the top ten hold 30%. Isolating PBMCs gave at least 6 million of these cells per sample. This chain joins TRBV6-5 and TRBJ2-3; possibly TRBD2 for D (5 bases). The origin of this receptor is an older man in good health. Source material: blood. CDR3 bases: TGTGCCAGCAGTTACTCGCCTAGCCCTCCAAGGGATACGCAGTATTTT. It encodes CASSYSPSPPRDTQYF.